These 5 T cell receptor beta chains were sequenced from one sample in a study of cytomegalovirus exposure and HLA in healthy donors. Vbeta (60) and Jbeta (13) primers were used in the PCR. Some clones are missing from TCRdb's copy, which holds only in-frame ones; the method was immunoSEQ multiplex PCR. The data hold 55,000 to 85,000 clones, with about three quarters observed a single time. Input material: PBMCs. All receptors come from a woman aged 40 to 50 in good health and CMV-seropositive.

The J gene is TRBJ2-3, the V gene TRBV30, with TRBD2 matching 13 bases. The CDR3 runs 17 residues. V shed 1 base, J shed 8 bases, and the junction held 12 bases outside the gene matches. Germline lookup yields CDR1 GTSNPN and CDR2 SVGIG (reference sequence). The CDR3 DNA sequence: TGTGCCTGGAGTGCTCGTCACACTAGCGGGGGGGCAGGTACGCAGTATTTT. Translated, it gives CAWSARHTSGGAGTQYF.

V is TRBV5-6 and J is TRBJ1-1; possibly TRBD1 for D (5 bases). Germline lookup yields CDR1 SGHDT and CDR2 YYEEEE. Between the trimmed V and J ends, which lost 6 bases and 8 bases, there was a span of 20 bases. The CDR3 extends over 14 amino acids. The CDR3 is CASTLEPRGLEAFF. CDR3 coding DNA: TGTGCCAGCACTTTGGAACCGCGGGGCCTCGAAGCTTTCTTT.

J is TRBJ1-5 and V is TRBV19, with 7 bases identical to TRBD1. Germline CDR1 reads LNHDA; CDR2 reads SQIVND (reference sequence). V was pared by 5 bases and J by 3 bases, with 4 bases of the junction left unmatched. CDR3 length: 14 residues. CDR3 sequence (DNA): TGTGCCAGTAGTCCTGGGACAGTCAATCAGCCCCAGCATTTT. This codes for CASSPGTVNQPQHF.

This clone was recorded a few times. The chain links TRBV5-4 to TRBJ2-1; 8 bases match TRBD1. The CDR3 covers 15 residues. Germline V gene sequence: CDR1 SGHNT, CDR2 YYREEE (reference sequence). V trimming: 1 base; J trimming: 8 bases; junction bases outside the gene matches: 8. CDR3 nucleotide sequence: TGTGCCAGCAGCTTGTCGGCAGGGGGCGGCGATGAGCAGTTCTTC. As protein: CASSLSAGGGDEQFF.

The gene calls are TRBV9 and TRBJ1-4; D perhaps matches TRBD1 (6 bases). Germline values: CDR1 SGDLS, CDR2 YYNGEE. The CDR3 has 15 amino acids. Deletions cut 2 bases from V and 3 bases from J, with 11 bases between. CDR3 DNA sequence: TGTGCCAGCAGCGTGGGTCCAGGGGCTAATGAAAAACTGTTTTTT. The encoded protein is CASSVGPGANEKLFF.